Only a few counts were recorded for the clone carrying this TCR beta chain. What it binds is unknown. Of the isolated RNA, all was reverse transcribed, and so the sequenced material was expressed TCRB transcripts. TCRdb's copy holds only in-frame clones and misses some; the assay was immunoSEQ multiplex PCR. The sample has around 340,000 clones, roughly 8% seen once. The data are from a study of beta chain features in type 1 diabetes. General study results and limits: PCR, the amplification step, might favor shorter templates, equally in patients and controls. Fewer junction insertions and more nucleotide deletions appeared in type 1 diabetes patients. Sequencing the cDNA could make cells with high TCR expression show up more than they should. Patients showed naive, central memory and Treg TCRB repertoires that appeared more similar than those of healthy donors.

This clonotype was sampled from a woman between 18 and 30 years old in good health. Material for sequencing was central memory CD4+ T cells from blood.

CDR3: CASTPRRPDTQYF. The DNA for the CDR3 is TGTGCCAGCACCCCGCGGCGTCCTGATACGCAGTATTTT. J is TRBJ2-3 and V is TRBV28; D not resolved. Deletions cut 7 bases from V and 6 bases from J, with 14 bases between. Germline assignment: CDR1 MDHEN and CDR2 SYDVKM. CDR3 length: 13 amino acids.